In its sample, the clone carrying this TCR beta chain was seen many times. The data derive from a study of regulatory T cells in long-lasting Graves disease. Arm-PCR of CDR3 regions with iRepertoire HTBI primers generated TCR beta libraries. TCRdb itself ran the multiplex PCR reads through MiXCR, one entry per CDR3 protein. Here the sample spans some 330,000 distinct CDR3 sequences, 12% being singletons. Noted time point: newly diagnosed GD, antithyroid drugs for less than 3 months. Scientists built the TCR library using RNA that was extracted from PBMCs. This CDR3 has 13 amino acids. CDR1 DFQATT and CDR2 SNEGSKA come from the germline V gene (reference sequence). The V gene lost 6 bases and the J gene lost 8 bases, with 19 bases spanning the gap. The sample was also reused in another study, on T cells in Graves' hyperthyroidism and ophthalmopathy. Per that paper: A set of HTBI primers served as the primers for a first-round RT-PCR of the TCR CDR3.

The TCR comes from a woman aged 18-35 years with Graves disease. The sequencing used peripheral blood mononuclear cells (PBMCs), collected at new diagnosis, from a patient treated with antithyroid drugs. This rearrangement joins TRBV20-1 to TRBJ1-1; D might be TRBD1 (6 bases). Here the CDR3 reads CSAPDRNSAEAFF. CDR3 coding DNA: TGCAGTGCGCCCGACAGGAACTCGGCGGAAGCTTTCTTT.